This T cell receptor beta chain came from a study of molecular identifiers for immune sequencing clone quantification. Regarding the study as a whole: A shared barcode on identical TCR molecules could lead to underestimated sizes for highly expanded clones.

Germline CDR1 reads PRHDT; CDR2 reads FYEKMQ (reference sequence). CDR3 size: 16 residues. This clonotype was counted a single time. Its antigen is unknown. A much more abundant neighbour one base away suggests this may be a read error. TCRdb fed the PCR reads into MiXCR, producing one record per CDR3 protein. The table records hundreds of thousands of distinct CDR3 sequences, about 25% of them present only once. Sequencing was carried out using naive CD8+ T cells from blood, with Jurkat cell RNA spiked in. Subset in this sample: FACS-sorted CD8+CD4-CCR7+CD45RA+ naive T cells. The V and J genes are TRBV13 and TRBJ1-1, with 7 bases identical to TRBD1. This clonotype originated in a human donor in good health. Some libraries in this study had Jurkat cell RNA spiked in. The CDR3 sequence is CASSPRQGPLNAEAFF. DNA of the CDR3: TGTGCCAGCAGCCCTCGACAGGGACCATTGAACGCTGAAGCTTTCTTT.